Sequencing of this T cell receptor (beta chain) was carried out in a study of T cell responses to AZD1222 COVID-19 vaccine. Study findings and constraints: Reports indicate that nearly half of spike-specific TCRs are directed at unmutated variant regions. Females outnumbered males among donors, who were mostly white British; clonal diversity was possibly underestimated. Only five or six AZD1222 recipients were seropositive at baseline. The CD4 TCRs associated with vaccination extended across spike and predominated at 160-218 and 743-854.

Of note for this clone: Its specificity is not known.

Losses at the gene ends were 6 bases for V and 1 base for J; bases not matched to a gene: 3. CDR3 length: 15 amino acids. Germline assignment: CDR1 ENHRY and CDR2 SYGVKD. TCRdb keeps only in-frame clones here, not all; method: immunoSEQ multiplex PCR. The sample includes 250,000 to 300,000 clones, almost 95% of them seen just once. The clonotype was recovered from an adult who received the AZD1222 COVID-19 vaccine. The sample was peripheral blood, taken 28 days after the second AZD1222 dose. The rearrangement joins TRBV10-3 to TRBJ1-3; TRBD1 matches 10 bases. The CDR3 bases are TGTGCCATCAGGGGACAGGGGAAGTCTGGAAACACCATATATTTT. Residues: CAIRGQGKSGNTIYF.